This T cell receptor beta chain emerged from a study of beta chain features in type 1 diabetes. The entirety of the isolated RNA underwent reverse transcription, so expressed TCRB transcripts were sequenced. Sequencing used immunoSEQ multiplex PCR; TCRdb keeps in-frame clones, though not all of them. The table includes 500,000 to 800,000 clones, roughly 12% detected once. The CDR3 length is 15 residues. Germline V gene data show CDR1 as SGHTA and CDR2 as FQGNSA. With V trimmed by 5 bases and J by 6 bases, 9 bases remained unmatched. Study-wide results and caveats: Moderate but significant shortening of TCRB CDR3s was recorded in all four CD4+ subsets from Type 1 diabetes patients.

Turning to this clone: Its antigen is still unknown.

Sequenced input: naive CD4+ T cells from blood. This sequence originates from a man in his thirties or forties with type 1 diabetes. The J gene is TRBJ2-3, the V gene TRBV7-2; 9 nucleotides match TRBD2. The CDR3 region is CASSPPAGGRDTQYF. Written as DNA, the CDR3 is TGTGCCAGCAGCCCCCCGGCGGGGGGGCGGGATACGCAGTATTTT.